The clone carrying this T cell receptor (beta chain) occurred a few times. Its antigen remains unknown. It was second doses at about 4 or about 12 weeks that were pooled. The sample belongs to a study of T cell responses to AZD1222 COVID-19 vaccine. Whole-study findings and limits: Repertoires were obtained only post-peak T cell response. Mapped onto spike, vaccine-associated CD4 TCRs spanned it and were dominant at 160-218 and 743-854. Elevations in Spike-specific TCR breadth and depth followed administration of two AZD1222 doses.

Libraries were prepared by immunoSEQ multiplex PCR; TCRdb keeps only in-frame clonotypes and omits some of them. The table shows tens of thousands of clones, with more than 85% occurring only once. The CDR3 loop spans 15 amino acids. Trimming took off 0 bases at V and 3 bases at J, with 9 bases between the two ends. Per germline, CDR1 SNHLY and CDR2 FYNNEI. This receptor was taken from an adult who received the AZD1222 COVID-19 vaccine. The chain uses TRBV2 and TRBJ1-3, with D possibly being TRBD1 (5 bases). The input for sequencing was peripheral blood, taken 28 days after the second AZD1222 dose. The DNA for the CDR3 is TGTGCCAGCAGTGAAGCGCCGGGGCTTGGAAACACCATATATTTT. This codes for CASSEAPGLGNTIYF.